This TCR beta chain was recorded in a study of blood T cell repertoires in COVID-19. Study overall: T cells, B-cell-depleted T cells, or PBMCs supplied cDNA or gDNA.

Sequenced by immunoSEQ multiplex PCR; TCRdb stores in-frame clones only, minus some. Of some 140,000 clones detected, 80% to 90% appear once; the ten largest clones hold around 20%. This clone was recorded only once. V gave up 5 bases and J gave up 1 base; unmatched junction bases: 7. The CDR3 totals 15 residues. From germline, CDR1 is SEHNR and CDR2 FQNEAQ (reference sequence). The chain joins TRBV7-9 to TRBJ2-7; 8 bases match TRBD2. The clonotype was recovered from a man aged 50-59 years with active or convalescent COVID-19. The specimen was peripheral blood. The CDR3 DNA is TGTGCCAGCAGCCCCCTAAGCGGGAGTTCCTACGAGCAGTACTTC. This gives the protein CASSPLSGSSYEQYF.